The rows below give T cell receptor beta chains drawn from one sample of a study of cytomegalovirus exposure and HLA in healthy donors. The protocol was immunoSEQ multiplex PCR, while the TCRdb copy is restricted to in-frame clones and leaves out a portion. Of approximately 67,000 clones listed, roughly two thirds were seen once; the top ten hold roughly 2.1%. Material: PBMCs. Source of these receptors: a woman in her thirties in good health and CMV-seronegative. Both conserved end residues are part of each CDR3. The order of the fields is J gene, V gene, D gene, clone size, CDR3 DNA, CDR3 protein. D genes are given only for firm matches. Part of the rows lack a size; the others show once, few, many or a class for expanded clones.

>TRBJ1-4|TRBV29-1|TRBD1|-
TGCAGCGCATCAGGGGGTGGCGAAAAACTGTTTTTT
CSASGGGEKLFF
>TRBJ2-7|TRBV6-1|TRBD2|medium-sized
TGTGCCAGCAGTTTTAGCGGGAGCCCCTACGAGCAGTACTTC
CASSFSGSPYEQYF
>TRBJ2-4|TRBV6-1|TRBD2|-
TGTGCCACCCTAGCGGGGGGCAACATTCAGTACTTC
CATLAGGNIQYF
>TRBJ1-4|TRBV11-2|TRBD1|-
TGTGCCAGCAGCATTGGGACAGGGAATGAAAAACTGTTTTTT
CASSIGTGNEKLFF
>TRBJ2-5|TRBV7-7|TRBD2|-
TGTGCCAGCAGCTTGCTTGGTAGCGGGGGTTCAGAGACCCAGTACTTC
CASSLLGSGGSETQYF
>TRBJ2-7|TRBV4-1|TRBD1|-
TGCGCCAGCAGCCCGACCGGACAGGTAACCTCCTACGAGCAGTACTTC
CASSPTGQVTSYEQYF
>TRBJ1-2|TRBV7-9|TRBD1|-
TGTGCCAGCAGCCCGTGGGACAGGGGGAACTATGGCTACACCTTC
CASSPWDRGNYGYTF
>TRBJ2-2|TRBV6-5|-|few
TGTGCCACCTTGGGACAGAACACCGGGGAGCTGTTTTTT
CATLGQNTGELFF
>TRBJ1-6|TRBV6-5|-|-
TGTGCCAGCAGTTACTCGTTACAGGAAGCCCTCCACTTT
CASSYSLQEALHF
>TRBJ1-5|TRBV19|TRBD1|-
TGTGCCAGTAGTAAGACAGGGGTGGGTCAGCCCCAGCATTTT
CASSKTGVGQPQHF
>TRBJ2-1|TRBV7-9|-|few
TGTGCCAGCAGCCGGGACTTCTCCTACAATGAGCAGTTCTTC
CASSRDFSYNEQFF
>TRBJ1-2|TRBV19|TRBD1|-
TGTGCCAGTAGTTTTTCCGGGACAGGGGCCGGCTACACCTTC
CASSFSGTGAGYTF
>TRBJ2-3|TRBV5-6|TRBD1|-
TGTGCCAGCAGCTTGGCCGGCAGGGGGCGGCTAGATACGCAGTATTTT
CASSLAGRGRLDTQYF
>TRBJ1-2|TRBV18|-|-
TGTGCCAGCTCACCCATGGGGACATTAAACTATGGCTACACCTTC
CASSPMGTLNYGYTF
>TRBJ1-2|TRBV7-2|TRBD1|-
TGTGCCAGCAGCTTAGATGTGGGGACAGGGGCTAACTATGGCTACACCTTC
CASSLDVGTGANYGYTF
>TRBJ2-2|TRBV5-4|-|-
TGTGCGACCGGGACCAGGCGGGGCGGGGAGCTGTTTTTT
CATGTRRGGELFF
>TRBJ2-1|TRBV18|TRBD2|-
TGTGCCAGCTCACCTCGCGGGGGGGCCTACAATGAGCAGTTCTTC
CASSPRGGAYNEQFF
>TRBJ2-7|TRBV10-3|TRBD1|-
TGTGCCATCAGTGACGGGACAGTCTCTTACGAGCAGTACTTC
CAISDGTVSYEQYF
>TRBJ2-7|TRBV30|TRBD2|-
TGTGCCTGGAGTGTACAGCGGGGGGTGCAGTACTTC
CAWSVQRGVQYF
>TRBJ2-5|TRBV30|-|-
TGTGCCTGGAGTGTAGATACGGGAGAGACCCAGTACTTC
CAWSVDTGETQYF
>TRBJ2-5|TRBV7-2|-|-
TGTGCCAGCAGCTTAGCCCGGGCGCAGGGTAGAGAGACCCAGTACTTC
CASSLARAQGRETQYF
>TRBJ2-3|TRBV5-4|TRBD2|-
TGTGCCAGCAGCTTGCGGCTAGCGGGTGCGGGCACAGATACGCAGTATTTT
CASSLRLAGAGTDTQYF
>TRBJ2-5|TRBV6-5|TRBD2|-
TGTGCCAGCAGCCGAGGACTAGCGGGGCAAGAGACCCAGTACTTC
CASSRGLAGQETQYF
>TRBJ2-3|TRBV18|TRBD2|-
TGTGCCAGCTCCTCGTTTAGCGGGGGGGCAGATACGCAGTATTTT
CASSSFSGGADTQYF
>TRBJ1-3|TRBV4-2|-|-
TGTGCCAGCAGCCAGGTCGGGACATACTCTGGAAACACCATATATTTT
CASSQVGTYSGNTIYF
>TRBJ2-5|TRBV13|-|-
TGTGCCAGCAGCTTAGGCCGACTGGAGACCCAGTACTTC
CASSLGRLETQYF
>TRBJ2-7|TRBV5-1|TRBD2|-
TGCGCCAGCAGCTTGGTTAGCGGGGGGACCTACGAGCAGTACTTC
CASSLVSGGTYEQYF
>TRBJ1-2|TRBV4-3|-|-
TGCGCCAGCAGCCAAGACTGGCGGGGAGATGGCTACACCTTC
CASSQDWRGDGYTF
>TRBJ1-1|TRBV10-3|-|-
TGTGCCATCAGTGATGGCACCCGGGGCACTGAAGCTTTCTTT
CAISDGTRGTEAFF
>TRBJ1-4|TRBV6-1|-|-
TGTGCCAGCAGTGTTGGTAGTTCTAATGAAAAACTGTTTTTT
CASSVGSSNEKLFF
>TRBJ2-7|TRBV10-3|-|-
TGTGCCAGCAGTTACTCTGAGGGTTGGATTACCTACGAGCAGTACTTC
CASSYSEGWITYEQYF
>TRBJ2-5|TRBV5-6|-|-
TGTGCCAGCAGCCGCGGTGCCGGGGTAGCCCAAGAGACCCAGTACTTC
CASSRGAGVAQETQYF
>TRBJ2-2|TRBV6-5|TRBD1|few
TGTGCCAGCATCCGGGACAGGGGCCCCGGGGAGCTGTTTTTT
CASIRDRGPGELFF
>TRBJ1-5|TRBV7-8|TRBD1|few
TGTGCCAGCAGCTCGGGACAGGGCAATCAGCCCCAGCATTTT
CASSSGQGNQPQHF
>TRBJ2-2|TRBV5-1|TRBD2|-
TGCGCCAGCAGCCCATCTAGCGGGGGATTCACCGGGGAGCTGTTTTTT
CASSPSSGGFTGELFF
>TRBJ2-3|TRBV11-3|TRBD2|-
TGTGCCAGCAGCTCGCGGACTGAGCGGGGCTCAGATACGCAGTATTTT
CASSSRTERGSDTQYF
>TRBJ2-6|TRBV30|TRBD2|-
TGTGCCTGGAGTGTACTCGGGGGGGCCGAGGATGGGGCCAACGTCCTGACTTTC
CAWSVLGGAEDGANVLTF
>TRBJ2-2|TRBV7-9|-|few
TGTGCCAGCAGCTTGGCGGGCCTCGCAATGTTTTTT
CASSLAGLAMFF
>TRBJ1-2|TRBV28|-|-
TGTGCCAGCAGTTTTGGGGCTTGGGGCTACACCTTC
CASSFGAWGYTF
>TRBJ1-1|TRBV28|-|-
TGTGCCAGCGCCCCGCCCGGCGGATCTGAAGCTTTCTTT
CASAPPGGSEAFF
>TRBJ1-2|TRBV2|-|-
TGTGCCAGCACAACACCCGCAGGGGCTAACTATGGCTACACCTTC
CASTTPAGANYGYTF
>TRBJ2-7|TRBV6-5|-|-
TGTGCCAGCAGTAGCCGGGGGAACTACGAGCAGTACTTC
CASSSRGNYEQYF
>TRBJ1-4|TRBV7-8|-|-
TGTGCCAGCAGCTTCTCACTCGGGGAAAAACTGTTTTTT
CASSFSLGEKLFF
>TRBJ2-1|TRBV5-1|TRBD1|-
TGCGCCAGCAGCCCCGGGACAGGGTATATGCAAAGTGAGCAGTTCTTC
CASSPGTGYMQSEQFF
>TRBJ2-3|TRBV10-3|TRBD2|-
TGTGCCATCAGAGCTAGCGGGGAATCTAGCACAGATACGCAGTATTTT
CAIRASGESSTDTQYF
>TRBJ2-5|TRBV7-6|TRBD1|-
TGTGCCAGCACCAGCCGGCCAGGGGGTGTCGAGACCCAGTACTTC
CASTSRPGGVETQYF
>TRBJ2-7|TRBV6-5|-|few
TGTGCCAGCAGTTACTCGGCAGGGGGGTACGAGCAGTACTTC
CASSYSAGGYEQYF